This T cell receptor (beta chain) came from a study of blood T cell repertoires in COVID-19. Whole-study context: Samples representing acute and convalescent COVID-19 were sourced from the United States, Italy and Spain.

Generated by immunoSEQ multiplex PCR, the TCRdb table keeps only in-frame clones and is missing some. The table shows just over 65,000 clones, with 80% to 90% occurring only once. CDR1 SGHRS and CDR2 YFSETQ come from the germline V gene. V gave up 4 bases and J gave up 0 bases; unmatched junction bases: 13. This CDR3 contains 18 residues. The TCR originated in a man aged 30-40 years with acute or convalescent COVID-19. This sequence joins TRBV5-1 and TRBJ1-1; 9 nucleotides line up with TRBD1. The sequenced sample was peripheral blood. The CDR3 region has the DNA TGCGCCAGCAGCCTCCGAACAGGGACAGGGAATATGAACACTGAAGCTTTCTTT. Translation: CASSLRTGTGNMNTEAFF.